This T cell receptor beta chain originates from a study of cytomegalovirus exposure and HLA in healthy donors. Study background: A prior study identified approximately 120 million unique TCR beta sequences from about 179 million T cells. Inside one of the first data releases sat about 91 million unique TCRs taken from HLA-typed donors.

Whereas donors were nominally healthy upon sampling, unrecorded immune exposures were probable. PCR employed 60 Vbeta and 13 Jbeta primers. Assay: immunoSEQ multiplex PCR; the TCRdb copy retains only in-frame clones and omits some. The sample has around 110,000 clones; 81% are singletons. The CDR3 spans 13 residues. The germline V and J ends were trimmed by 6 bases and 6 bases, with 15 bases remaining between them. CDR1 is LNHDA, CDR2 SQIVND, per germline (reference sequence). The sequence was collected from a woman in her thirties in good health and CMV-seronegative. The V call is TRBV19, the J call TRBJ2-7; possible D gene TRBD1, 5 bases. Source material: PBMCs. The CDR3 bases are TGTGCCAGTAGCCAGGGATCGCGGCTCGAGCAGTACTTC. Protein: CASSQGSRLEQYF.